In its sample, the clone carrying this T cell receptor (beta chain) was seen a few times. This sample is part of a study of blood T cell repertoires in COVID-19. Background on the study: Donors in the United States, Italy and Spain gave samples during acute or convalescent COVID-19. T cells, B-cell-depleted T cells, or PBMCs supplied cDNA or gDNA.

Trimming removed 3 bases from V and 1 base from J, with 10 bases in between. The CDR3 is made up of 15 amino acids. CDR1 and CDR2 (germline): SEHNR, FQNEAQ (reference sequence). TCRdb's table, derived via immunoSEQ multiplex PCR, lists solely in-frame clones and lacks some. The data show about 280,000 clones, roughly 86% seen once. Material for sequencing was peripheral blood. V gene TRBV7-9 combines with J gene TRBJ1-5; D call uncertain. The origin of this receptor is a man in his forties with active or convalescent COVID-19. The CDR3 DNA sequence: TGTGCCAGCAGCTTCGGGGTTTTGAGCAATCAGCCCCAGCATTTT. This translates into CASSFGVLSNQPQHF.